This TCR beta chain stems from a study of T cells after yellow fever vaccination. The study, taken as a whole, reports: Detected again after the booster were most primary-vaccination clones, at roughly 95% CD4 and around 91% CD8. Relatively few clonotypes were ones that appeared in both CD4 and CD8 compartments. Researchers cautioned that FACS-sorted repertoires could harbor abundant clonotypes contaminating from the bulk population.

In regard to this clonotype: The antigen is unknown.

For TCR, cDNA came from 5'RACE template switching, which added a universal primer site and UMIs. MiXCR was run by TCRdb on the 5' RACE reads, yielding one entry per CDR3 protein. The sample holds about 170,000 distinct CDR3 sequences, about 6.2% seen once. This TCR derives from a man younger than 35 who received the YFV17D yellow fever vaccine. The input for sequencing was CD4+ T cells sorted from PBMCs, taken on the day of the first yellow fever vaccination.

This CDR3 is CSVRDRVYEQYF. CDR3 sequence (DNA): TGCAGCGTCCGGGACAGGGTTTACGAGCAGTACTTC. The rearrangement links TRBV29-1 to TRBJ2-7; 9 nucleotides agree with TRBD1. The junction had 4 bases not matched to a gene; V was cut back by 6 bases and J by 4 bases. The germline CDR1 and CDR2 sequences are SQVTM and ANQGSEA. CDR3 length: 12 residues.